Below, 21 T cell receptor beta chains from the same sample are listed, as sequenced in a study of cytomegalovirus exposure and HLA in healthy donors. The PCR had 60 Vbeta and 13 Jbeta primers. Measured with immunoSEQ multiplex PCR; TCRdb has only the in-frame clones, and not every one. The sample yields about 150,000 clones, about two thirds seen once. The sample was PBMCs. Receptors originate from a man aged 55 to 70 in good health and CMV-seronegative.

The chain is built from TRBV5-1 and TRBJ2-4, with D maybe TRBD1 (6 bases). Looked up from germline, CDR1 is SGHRS and CDR2 is YFSETQ. This CDR3 region has 17 residues. V lost 2 bases and J lost 1, with 16 bases in between. This CDR3 reads CASSLELGARAKNIQYF. In DNA form, the CDR3 reads TGCGCCAGCAGCTTAGAATTGGGGGCGAGGGCCAAAAACATTCAGTACTTC.

CDR3 in DNA: TGTGCCAGCAGCGGGATAGGGACAGAGGGCTATGGCTACACCTTC. It specifies CASSGIGTEGYGYTF. The genes are TRBV9 and TRBJ1-2; 7 positions match TRBD1. The junction had 9 bases not matched to a gene; V was cut back by 3 bases and J by 4 bases. The CDR3 consists of 15 residues. Germline CDR1 is SGDLS and CDR2 is YYNGEE. Full variable domain (rest looked up from reference TRBV9 and TRBJ1-2): DSGVTQTPKHLITATGQRVTLRCSPRSGDLSVYWYQQSLDQGLQFLIQYYNGEERAKGNILERFSAQQFPDLHSELNLSSLELGDSALYFCASSGIGTEGYGYTFGSGTRLTVV.

The chain employs TRBV5-4 and TRBJ2-7; possibly TRBD1 for D (5 bases). The CDR3 sequence is 13 residues long. Germline CDR1 and CDR2: SGHNT and YYREEE (reference sequence). The V and J ends lost 3 bases and 3 bases respectively, with 10 bases between them. DNA for the CDR3: TGTGCCAGCAGCTGGCAGGGTTTCTACGAGCAGTACTTC. Residues: CASSWQGFYEQYF.

The chain has TRBV4-1 and TRBJ2-1; 9 nucleotides agree with TRBD1. The CDR3 is made up of 15 amino acids. Trimming cost V 1 base and J 8 bases; bases outside gene matches: 6. Per germline, CDR1 MGHRA and CDR2 YSYEKL. The DNA of the CDR3 is TGCGCCAGCAGCCAAGTGGACAGGGGTAAGGATGAGCAGTTCTTC. Protein: CASSQVDRGKDEQFF.

As DNA, the CDR3 is TGTGCCAGCAGCTTCCCTAGGACAGGGATTAACACTGAAGCTTTCTTT. It is translated as CASSFPRTGINTEAFF. This chain links TRBV7-9 with TRBJ1-1; 8 bases map to TRBD1. The CDR3 has 16 residues. CDR1 is SEHNR, CDR2 FQNEAQ, per germline (reference sequence). Trimming removed 3 bases from V and 2 bases from J; junction bases left unmatched: 8.

This rearrangement joins TRBV4-1 to TRBJ2-5; TRBD1 might be the D (6 bases). The CDR3 totals 13 residues. Per germline, CDR1 MGHRA and CDR2 YSYEKL. Trimming left V 3 bases short and J 5 bases short, with 10 bases between. The CDR3 DNA sequence: TGCGCCAGCAGCCAGGGGGCTCGGGAGACCCAGTACTTC. It is translated as CASSQGARETQYF.

V gene TRBV6-5 combines with J gene TRBJ2-1, with a tentative D call TRBD2 (5 bases). The germline gives CDR1 MNHEY, CDR2 SVGAGI. The ends were cut back, 2 bases at V and 4 bases at J, with 9 bases in the middle. The CDR3 runs to 14 residues. Here the CDR3 reads CASSYLGLYNEQFF. The CDR3 DNA follows: TGTGCCAGCAGTTACCTCGGACTTTACAATGAGCAGTTCTTC.

V usage is TRBV5-4 and J usage is TRBJ2-7, with D uncertain. The CDR3 runs to 11 residues. Trimming took 4 bases from V and 5 from J, leaving 7 bases between them. The germline V gene encodes CDR1 SGHNT and CDR2 YYREEE (reference sequence). DNA of the CDR3: TGTGCCAGCAGCCGCCAGGACGAGCAGTACTTC. Amino acids: CASSRQDEQYF.

The J gene is TRBJ2-7, the V gene TRBV14; the D is unclear. The CDR3 runs to 16 residues. Trimming removed 1 base at V and 2 bases at J, with 15 bases between. From germline, CDR1 is SGHDN and CDR2 FVKESK. The CDR3 loop reads CASSQASLLVAYEQYF. The CDR3 DNA is TGTGCCAGCAGCCAAGCGAGCCTACTTGTAGCCTACGAGCAGTACTTC.

V and J are TRBV7-2 and TRBJ2-7, with TRBD2 identical over 7 bases. The germline V gene has CDR1 SGHTA and CDR2 FQGNSA. The CDR3 totals 16 residues. J was trimmed by 0 bases and V by 2 bases; bases with no gene match: 7. The CDR3 DNA reads TGTGCCAGCAGCTTAAGCTCCGGGGGGACCTCCTACGAGCAGTACTTC. Residues: CASSLSSGGTSYEQYF.

The genes are TRBV11-2 and TRBJ2-7; 7 bases fit TRBD1. The CDR3 is 14 amino acids. Per germline, CDR1 SGHAT and CDR2 FQNNGV. J gave up 0 bases and V 3 bases, and 2 bases lay outside the gene matches. The CDR3 sequence: CASSLGTVSYEQYF. The CDR3 DNA reads TGTGCCAGCAGCTTGGGGACAGTCTCCTACGAGCAGTACTTC. The full variable domain, with the rest looked up from reference TRBV11-2 and TRBJ2-7, is EAGVAQSPRYKIIEKRQSVAFWCNPISGHATLYWYQQILGQGPKLLIQFQNNGVVDDSQLPKDRFSAERLKGVDSTLKIQPAKLEDSAVYLCASSLGTVSYEQYFGPGTRLTVT.

The chain links TRBV28 to TRBJ1-3; maybe TRBD1 (5 bases). The CDR3 is 13 amino acids. Germline loops: CDR1 MDHEN, CDR2 SYDVKM. Trimming cost V 11 bases and J 4 bases, with 15 bases left between them. CDR3 nucleotides: TGTGCCGCCGCGGGGCGGAGGGGAAACACCATATATTTT. Translated: CAAAGRRGNTIYF.

CDR3 nucleotides: TGTGCCAGTAGTCGACAGGGGGCAGGCACAGATACGCAGTATTTT. The encoded protein is CASSRQGAGTDTQYF. The chain couples TRBV19 to TRBJ2-3, with 10 nucleotides matching TRBD1. The germline V gene has CDR1 LNHDA and CDR2 SQIVND (reference sequence). The CDR3 loop spans 15 amino acids. V was pared by 5 bases and J by 1 base, with 3 bases of the junction left unmatched.

This chain uses TRBV5-1 with TRBJ2-3; 13 bases are a match to TRBD2. Germline V gene sequence: CDR1 SGHRS, CDR2 YFSETQ. This CDR3 has 18 residues. Germline trimming cut 2 bases from V and 0 bases from J; bases unmatched to any gene: 6. CDR3 in DNA: TGCGCCAGCAGCTTCGGGACTAGCGGGACTTCTAGCACAGATACGCAGTATTTT. Amino acid sequence: CASSFGTSGTSSTDTQYF.

The genes are TRBV7-9 and TRBJ1-6; 7 nucleotides match TRBD1. Unmatched junction bases numbered 14, after V lost 5 bases and J lost 16 bases. This CDR3 has 14 amino acids. Per germline, CDR1 SEHNR and CDR2 FQNEAQ (reference sequence). Here the CDR3 reads CASSPEDRVGLLHF. CDR3 sequence (DNA): TGTGCCAGCAGCCCAGAAGACAGGGTCGGGCTTCTCCACTTT.

This clone has a single count. The CDR3 DNA follows: TGTGCCAGCAGTCCCCGACAGGGCACGAGGACTGAAGCTTTCTTT. Translating gives CASSPRQGTRTEAFF. This chain uses TRBV27 with TRBJ1-1; 7 positions agree with TRBD1. This CDR3 contains 15 residues. Germline values: CDR1 MNHEY, CDR2 SMNVEV (reference sequence). The V segment lost 5 bases and the J segment 5 bases; nucleotides outside the gene matches: 11.

V and J are TRBV6-1 and TRBJ2-7, with D perhaps TRBD1 (6 bases). The length of the CDR3 is 13 residues. Germline V gives CDR1 MNHNS, CDR2 SASEGT. V was cut by 5 bases and J by 1 base, with 9 bases left in between. The CDR3 sequence: CASSRQVSYEQYF. The CDR3 DNA sequence: TGTGCCAGCAGTCGACAGGTGTCCTACGAGCAGTACTTC.

The gene calls are TRBV5-6 and TRBJ2-7; 12 bases are a match to TRBD2. Germline V CDR1 and CDR2: SGHDT, YYEEEE. V gave up 3 bases and J gave up 0 bases; unmatched junction bases: 4. CDR3 size: 16 residues. In DNA form, the CDR3 reads TGTGCCAGCAGCTATCGGACTAGCGGGAACTCCTACGAGCAGTACTTC. This codes for CASSYRTSGNSYEQYF.

The DNA of the CDR3 is TGCGCCAGCAGCTTCGGGACAGGAATCATGAACACTGAAGCTTTCTTT. Amino acid sequence: CASSFGTGIMNTEAFF. This sequence joins TRBV5-1 and TRBJ1-1; 8 bases match TRBD1. Germline V gene data show CDR1 as SGHRS and CDR2 as YFSETQ. The CDR3 spans 16 residues. V shed 2 bases, J shed 0 bases, and the junction held 6 bases outside the gene matches. The full variable domain, completed using reference TRBV5-1 and TRBJ1-1, is KAGVTQTPRYLIKTRGQQVTLSCSPISGHRSVSWYQQTPGQGLQFLFEYFSETQRNKGNFPGRFSGRQFSNSRSEMNVSTLELGDSALYLCASSFGTGIMNTEAFFGQGTRLTVV.

The chain couples TRBV18 to TRBJ2-1; TRBD2 matches 7 bases. J gave up 0 bases and V 6 bases, and 14 bases lay outside the gene matches. The CDR3 is 18 amino acids. The germline CDR1 and CDR2 sequences are KGHSH and LQKENI. CDR3 nucleotides: TGTGCCAGCTCCCCGGACCCGGGAGGCCTCAGCTCCTACAATGAGCAGTTCTTC. Translated: CASSPDPGGLSSYNEQFF.

The V and J genes are TRBV5-1 and TRBJ2-5; no definite D call. Per germline, CDR1 SGHRS and CDR2 YFSETQ. CDR3 length: 14 residues. Trimming shortened V by 0 bases and J by 1 base, and 7 bases separated the two germline ends. The CDR3 protein is CASSLAGFQETQYF. DNA of the CDR3: TGCGCCAGCAGCTTGGCCGGGTTCCAAGAGACCCAGTACTTC.